The 16 T cell receptor beta chains below were found in one sample sequenced in a study of OX40 agonist ivuxolimab in advanced cancers. Here immunoSEQ multiplex PCR was the method, and the copy in TCRdb shows in-frame clones only, minus some. The sample has 60,000 to 85,000 clones, 80% to 90% seen once. This specimen consisted of CD4+ or CD8+ T cells sorted from blood, obtained in a trial of the OX40 agonist ivuxolimab. Receptors were obtained from an adult with an advanced solid tumor such as melanoma, head and neck, liver or kidney cancer.

J is TRBJ2-1 and V is TRBV6-6; 11 nucleotides agree with TRBD2. CDR3 size: 15 residues. From germline, CDR1 is MNHNY and CDR2 SVGAGI (reference sequence). The junction had 6 bases not matched to a gene; V was cut back by 5 bases and J by 6 bases. CDR3 sequence: CASSPTSGSTNEQFF. CDR3 bases: TGTGCCAGCAGTCCAACTAGCGGGAGTACCAATGAGCAGTTCTTC.

This clone has only one observation. The chain joins TRBV14 to TRBJ1-6; no firm D call. Germline V gene sequence: CDR1 SGHDN, CDR2 FVKESK. The V end lost 2 bases, the J end lost 6 bases, and 8 bases lay between the germline ends. The CDR3 totals 14 residues. The CDR3 region is CASSQTISNSPLHF. In nucleotides, the CDR3 is TGTGCCAGCAGCCAAACCATAAGTAATTCACCCCTCCACTTT.

J is TRBJ2-5 and V is TRBV19, with 10 bases aligning to TRBD1. The CDR3 consists of 14 residues. The V and J ends lost 4 bases and 7 bases, in that order; junction bases with no gene match: 6. The germline V gene encodes CDR1 LNHDA and CDR2 SQIVND (reference sequence). The CDR3 protein is CASSTGQGTPTQYF. CDR3 coding DNA: TGTGCCAGTAGTACGGGACAGGGGACGCCGACCCAGTACTTC.

The V gene is TRBV5-1, the J gene TRBJ2-1; 9 bases are shared with TRBD2. Germline assignment: CDR1 SGHRS and CDR2 YFSETQ. The CDR3 sequence is 15 residues long. V shed 5 bases and J 5 bases; nucleotides not matched to a gene: 8. Here the CDR3 reads CASRAQAGGNNEQFF. The DNA for the CDR3 is TGCGCCAGCAGGGCCCAAGCGGGAGGAAACAATGAGCAGTTCTTC.

The J gene is TRBJ2-1, the V gene TRBV7-2; 9 positions match TRBD1. Trimming cost V 5 bases and J 4 bases; bases outside gene matches: 3. The length of the CDR3 is 14 residues. Germline loops: CDR1 SGHTA, CDR2 FQGNSA. CDR3 residues: CASSRQGGYNEQFF. DNA of the CDR3: TGTGCCAGCAGCCGACAGGGGGGTTACAATGAGCAGTTCTTC. Full variable domain (remainder filled in from reference TRBV7-2 and TRBJ2-1): GAGVSQSPSNKVTEKGKDVELRCDPISGHTALYWYRQSLGQGLEFLIYFQGNSAPDKSGLPSDRFSAERTGGSVSTLTIQRTQQEDSAVYLCASSRQGGYNEQFFGPGTRLTVL.

The V call is TRBV28, the J call TRBJ1-1, with 8 bases matching TRBD1. The ends lost 2 bases at V and 1 base at J; junction bases unmatched: 3. This CDR3 has 15 amino acids. Germline CDR1 is MDHEN and CDR2 is SYDVKM. CDR3 protein: CASSLAGTGNTEAFF. The CDR3 nucleotides read TGTGCCAGCAGTTTAGCCGGGACAGGGAACACTGAAGCTTTCTTT.

The chain has TRBV6-1 and TRBJ1-5, with 7 nucleotides matching TRBD1. From germline, CDR1 is MNHNS and CDR2 SASEGT. Trimming removed 4 bases from V and 5 bases from J; junction bases left unmatched: 8. This CDR3 contains 15 residues. CDR3 DNA sequence: TGTGCCAGCAGTGGAAAGACAGGGAGGGATCAGCCCCAGCATTTT. It is translated as CASSGKTGRDQPQHF.

Within the sample, this clone is medium-sized. The chain carries TRBV4-3 and TRBJ2-1; TRBD1 might be the D (6 bases). The length of the CDR3 is 16 residues. V was pared by 0 bases and J by 4 bases, with 13 bases between. Germline-derived CDR1 and CDR2 are LGHNA and YSLEER. The CDR3 here is CASSQDARGFYNEQFF. CDR3 sequence (DNA): TGCGCCAGCAGCCAAGACGCTAGGGGGTTTTACAATGAGCAGTTCTTC.

CDR3 sequence (DNA): TGTGCCAGCAGCTTAGCACCCAATGAGCAGTTCTTC. This codes for CASSLAPNEQFF. The chain recombines TRBV7-9 with TRBJ2-1; D call uncertain. Trimming pared 0 bases from V and 6 bases from J, leaving 3 bases between. Germline CDR1 and CDR2: SEHNR and FQNEAQ (reference sequence). The CDR3 is 12 residues long.

The rearrangement links TRBV14 to TRBJ2-7, with D perhaps matching TRBD1 (6 bases). Germline CDR1 and CDR2: SGHDN and FVKESK. CDR3 length: 13 residues. Trimming stripped 7 bases from V and 2 bases from J, with 12 bases between. CDR3 loop: CASNGQPAYEQYF. In nucleotides, the CDR3 is TGTGCCAGCAACGGACAGCCAGCCTACGAGCAGTACTTC.

The rearrangement uses TRBV7-2 and TRBJ1-2, with no clear D. The CDR3 has 13 residues. Trimming shortened V by 1 base and J by 5 bases, and 8 bases separated the two germline ends. The germline V gene has CDR1 SGHTA and CDR2 FQGNSA. CDR3 residues: CASSLVPEYGYTF. CDR3 coding DNA: TGTGCCAGCAGCTTAGTTCCTGAATATGGCTACACCTTC.

V and J are TRBV6-6 and TRBJ2-6, with D unclear. The ends were cut back, 5 bases at V and 1 base at J, with 12 bases in the middle. CDR1 is MNHNY, CDR2 SVGAGI, per germline (reference sequence). The CDR3 has 16 amino acids. CDR3 sequence: CASSPRTFSGANVLTF. CDR3 DNA sequence: TGTGCCAGCAGTCCCCGGACCTTTTCTGGGGCCAACGTCCTGACTTTC.

The chain joins TRBV21-1 to TRBJ2-1; the table's D gene call, TRBD1, was not cross checked with the DNA. TRBV21-1 represents a pseudogene. The CDR3 has 15 residues. Here the CDR3 DNA reads TGTGCCAGCAGCATACGACAGGGAGTCGGGGATGAGCAGTTCTTC. It encodes CASSIRQGVGDEQFF.

The rearrangement joins TRBV2 to TRBJ1-1; D remains ambiguous. V lost 6 bases and J 0 bases, leaving 8 bases between the germline ends. The CDR3 covers 13 residues. Germline CDR1 reads SNHLY; CDR2 reads FYNNEI. The CDR3 loop reads CASRGDVNTEAFF. CDR3 DNA: TGTGCCAGCAGGGGTGATGTGAACACTGAAGCTTTCTTT.

This chain uses TRBV20-1 with TRBJ1-2; D gene unclear. This CDR3 comprises 11 residues. V lost 3 bases and J 7 bases, leaving 9 bases between the germline ends. Germline values: CDR1 DFQATT, CDR2 SNEGSKA (reference sequence). In DNA, the CDR3 is TGCAGTGCTAGCCGACGGTCTGGCTACACCTTC. Protein: CSASRRSGYTF.

The chain couples TRBV7-9 to TRBJ2-3; 7 bases map to TRBD2. The CDR3 loop spans 15 amino acids. Germline values: CDR1 SEHNR, CDR2 FQNEAQ (reference sequence). V shed 3 bases, J shed 3 bases, and the junction held 6 bases outside the gene matches. The CDR3 DNA reads as TGTGCCAGCAGCTTTGCCGGGGAGGGAACAGATACGCAGTATTTT. It encodes CASSFAGEGTDTQYF.